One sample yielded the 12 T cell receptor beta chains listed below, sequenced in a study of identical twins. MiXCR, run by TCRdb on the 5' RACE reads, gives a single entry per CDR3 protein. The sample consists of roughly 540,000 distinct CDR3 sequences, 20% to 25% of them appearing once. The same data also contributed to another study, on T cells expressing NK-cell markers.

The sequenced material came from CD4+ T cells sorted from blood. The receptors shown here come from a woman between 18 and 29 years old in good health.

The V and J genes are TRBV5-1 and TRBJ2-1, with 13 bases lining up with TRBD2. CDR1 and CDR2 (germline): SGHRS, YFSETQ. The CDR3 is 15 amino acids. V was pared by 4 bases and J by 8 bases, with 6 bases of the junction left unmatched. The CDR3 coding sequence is TGCGCCAGCAGCCCACTAGCGGGAGGGCCTCATGAGCAGTTCTTC. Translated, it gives CASSPLAGGPHEQFF.

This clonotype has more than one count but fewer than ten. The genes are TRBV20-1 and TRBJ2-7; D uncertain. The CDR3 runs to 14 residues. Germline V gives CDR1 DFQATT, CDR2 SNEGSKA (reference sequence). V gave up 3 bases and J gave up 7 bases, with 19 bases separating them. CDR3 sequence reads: CSASLSGRIYEQYF. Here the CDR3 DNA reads TGCAGTGCTAGTTTGTCGGGTAGAATCTATGAGCAGTACTTC.

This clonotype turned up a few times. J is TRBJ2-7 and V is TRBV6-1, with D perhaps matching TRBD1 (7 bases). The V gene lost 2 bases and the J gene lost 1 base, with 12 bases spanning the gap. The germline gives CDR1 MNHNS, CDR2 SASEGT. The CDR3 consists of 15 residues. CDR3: CASSERAGGSYEQYF. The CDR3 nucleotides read TGTGCCAGCAGTGAACGGGCAGGGGGGTCCTACGAGCAGTACTTC.

Here the CDR3 DNA reads TGTGCCAGCAGCGCGCTAGCGGGGGGGTTCAATGAGCAGTTCTTC. Protein: CASSALAGGFNEQFF. This sequence joins TRBV7-2 and TRBJ2-1, with 12 bases aligning to TRBD2. V trimming: 5 bases; J trimming: 6 bases; junction bases outside the gene matches: 5. Looked up from germline, CDR1 is SGHTA and CDR2 is FQGNSA. The CDR3 is 15 residues long.

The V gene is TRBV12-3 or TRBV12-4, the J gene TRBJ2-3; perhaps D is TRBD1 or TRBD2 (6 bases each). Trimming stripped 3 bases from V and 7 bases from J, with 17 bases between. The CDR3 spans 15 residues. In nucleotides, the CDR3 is TGTGCCAGCAGTTTGGAGGGGGTGACGTCCCATACGCAGTATTTT. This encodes CASSLEGVTSHTQYF.

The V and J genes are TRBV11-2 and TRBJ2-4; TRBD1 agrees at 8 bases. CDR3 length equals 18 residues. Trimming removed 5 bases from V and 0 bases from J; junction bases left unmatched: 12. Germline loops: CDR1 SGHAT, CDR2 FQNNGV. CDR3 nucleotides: TGTGCCAGCAGCGAGAACACTGACAGGGGAACAGCCAAAAACATTCAGTACTTC. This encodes CASSENTDRGTAKNIQYF.

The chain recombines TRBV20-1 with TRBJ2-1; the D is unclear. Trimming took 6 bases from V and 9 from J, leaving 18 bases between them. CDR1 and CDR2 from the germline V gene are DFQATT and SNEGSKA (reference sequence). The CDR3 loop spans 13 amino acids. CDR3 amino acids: CSAPVAPSREQFF. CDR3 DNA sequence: TGCAGTGCCCCCGTGGCCCCGTCCCGTGAGCAGTTCTTC.

The CDR3 here is CASSPGGGFGGELFF. The CDR3 DNA follows: TGTGCCAGCAGCCCAGGCGGAGGGTTTGGCGGGGAGCTGTTTTTT. The chain carries TRBV12-3 or TRBV12-4 and TRBJ2-2, with a tentative D call TRBD2 (6 bases). Trimming removed 6 bases from V and 7 bases from J, with 18 bases in between. CDR3 length: 15 amino acids.

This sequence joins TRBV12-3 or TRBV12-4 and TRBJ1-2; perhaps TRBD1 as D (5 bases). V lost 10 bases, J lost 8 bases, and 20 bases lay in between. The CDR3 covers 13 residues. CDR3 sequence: CANPSEDSDGYTF. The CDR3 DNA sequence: TGTGCCAACCCGAGCGAAGACAGTGACGGCTACACCTTC.

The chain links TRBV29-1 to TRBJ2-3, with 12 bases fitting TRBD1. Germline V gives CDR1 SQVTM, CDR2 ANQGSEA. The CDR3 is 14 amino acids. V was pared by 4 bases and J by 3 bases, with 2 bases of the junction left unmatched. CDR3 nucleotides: TGCAGCGTTGGGGACAGGGGGCCGACAGATACGCAGTATTTT. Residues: CSVGDRGPTDTQYF.

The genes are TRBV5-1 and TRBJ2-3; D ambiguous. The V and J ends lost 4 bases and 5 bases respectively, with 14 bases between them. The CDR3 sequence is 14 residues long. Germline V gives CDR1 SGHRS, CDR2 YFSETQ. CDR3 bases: TGCGCCAGCAGCGCCCGGGCCGAGCGAGATACGCAGTATTTT. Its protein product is CASSARAERDTQYF. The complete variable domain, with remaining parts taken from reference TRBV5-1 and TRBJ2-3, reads KAGVTQTPRYLIKTRGQQVTLSCSPISGHRSVSWYQQTPGQGLQFLFEYFSETQRNKGNFPGRFSGRQFSNSRSEMNVSTLELGDSALYLCASSARAERDTQYFGPGTRLTVL.

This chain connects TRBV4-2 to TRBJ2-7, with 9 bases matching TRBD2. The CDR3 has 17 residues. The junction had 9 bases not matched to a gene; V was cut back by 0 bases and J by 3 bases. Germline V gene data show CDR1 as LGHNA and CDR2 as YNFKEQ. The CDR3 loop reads CASSQDRGGAFSYEQYF. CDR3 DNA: TGTGCCAGCAGCCAAGATCGCGGGGGGGCCTTCAGCTACGAGCAGTACTTC.